One TCR beta chain is described in this entry. There are 13 residues in the CDR3. The sample belongs to a study of blood T cell repertoires in COVID-19. In the original workflow: How many nucleated cells were present was estimated from reference gene primer amplification. Measured with immunoSEQ multiplex PCR; TCRdb has only the in-frame clones, and not every one. D and trimming come from the DNA, and the V and J calls and clone size come from that table. Counted here are hundreds of thousands of clones, approximately 90% occurring once; the ten biggest clones make up roughly 1.9%. Sequenced input: PBMCs or T cells enriched from blood (not recorded which). This chain uses TRBV12-2 with TRBJ1-2; the table gives TRBD1 as D, unverified against the DNA. TRBV12-2 is annotated as a pseudogene. The source is a woman between 18 and 30 years old with acute COVID-19. CDR3 bases: TGTGCAAGTCGCCGGGACAGGGATGATGGCTACACCTTC. Residues: CASRRDRDDGYTF.